This T cell receptor beta chain comes out of a study of blood T cell repertoires in COVID-19. Across the whole study: From T cells, B-cell-depleted T cells, or PBMCs came the material, which was cDNA or gDNA.

The authors' processing: Amplification from reference gene primers served as the basis for estimated nucleated cell counts. Sequencing was performed with immunoSEQ multiplex PCR; in TCRdb, only in-frame clones are kept and a portion is missing. The DNA was the basis for D and trimming; V, J and clone size are from that table. The repertoire holds around 320,000 clones, about 87% seen once, with approximately 6.6% in the top ten. The receptor was derived from a woman aged 30 to 39 who had recovered from COVID-19. The sequenced sample consisted of peripheral blood.

CDR3 DNA sequence: TGTGCCAGCCTCTACCGCGGAGATACGCAGTATTTT. It specifies CASLYRGDTQYF. The V and J genes are TRBV12-3 or TRBV12-4 and TRBJ2-3; D not resolved. V lost 8 bases and J 5 bases, leaving 11 bases between the germline ends. The CDR3 totals 12 residues.